The source of this TCR beta chain is a study of blood T cells in healthy people across ages. The table lists this clonotype with a few counts. Primers used in a second PCR of roughly 6 to 11 cycles were a sample-barcoded 5' primer and a J-beta primer mix. From the 5' RACE reads, TCRdb called clonotypes with MiXCR, one entry per CDR3 protein. The top ten hold approximately 10% of the sample, which has 1.6 million or so distinct CDR3 sequences, 34% seen once. This clonotype was sampled from a woman under 40 in good health. Sample: blood.

The CDR3 region has the DNA TGTGCCAGCAGTTTAATTGGTACTAGCGGGTCCGTTTACAATGAGCAGTTCTTC. Translating it yields CASSLIGTSGSVYNEQFF. The rearrangement uses TRBV27 and TRBJ2-1, with TRBD2 matching over 9 bases. Germline values: CDR1 MNHEY, CDR2 SMNVEV (reference sequence). J was trimmed by 4 bases and V by 2 bases; bases with no gene match: 12. This CDR3 has 18 residues.